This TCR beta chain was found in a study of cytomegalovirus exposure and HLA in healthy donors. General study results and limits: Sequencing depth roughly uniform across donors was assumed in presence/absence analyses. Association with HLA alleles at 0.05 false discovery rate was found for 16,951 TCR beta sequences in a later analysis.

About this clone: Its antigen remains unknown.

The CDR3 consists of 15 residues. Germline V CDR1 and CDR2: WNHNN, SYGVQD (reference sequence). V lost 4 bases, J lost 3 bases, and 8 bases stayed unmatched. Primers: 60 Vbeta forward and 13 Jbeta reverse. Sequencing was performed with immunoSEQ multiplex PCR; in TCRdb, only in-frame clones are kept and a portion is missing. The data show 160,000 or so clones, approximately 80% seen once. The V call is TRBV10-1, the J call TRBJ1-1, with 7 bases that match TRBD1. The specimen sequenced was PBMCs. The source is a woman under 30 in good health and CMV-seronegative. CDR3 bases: TGCGCCAGCAGTGGGTCCTCCGGGACAGACACTGAAGCTTTCTTT. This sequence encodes CASSGSSGTDTEAFF.